The source of this T cell receptor (beta chain) is a study of blood T cell repertoires in COVID-19. Some clones are missing from TCRdb's copy, which holds only in-frame ones; the method was immunoSEQ multiplex PCR. Of over 60,000 clones in the sample, roughly 90% were seen once. The CDR3 length is 16 residues. V was pared by 2 bases and J by 6 bases, with 8 bases of the junction left unmatched. CDR1 and CDR2 from the germline V gene are LGHDT and YNNKEL (reference sequence). The clonotype was recovered from a woman at least 80 years old with active or convalescent COVID-19. The gene calls are TRBV3-1 (or the pseudogene TRBV3-2) and TRBJ2-5; 11 positions agree with TRBD1. Source material: peripheral blood. The CDR3 nucleotides are TGTGCCAGCAGCCAAACCCGGGACAGGGGGAAAAAGACCCAGTACTTC. Protein: CASSQTRDRGKKTQYF.